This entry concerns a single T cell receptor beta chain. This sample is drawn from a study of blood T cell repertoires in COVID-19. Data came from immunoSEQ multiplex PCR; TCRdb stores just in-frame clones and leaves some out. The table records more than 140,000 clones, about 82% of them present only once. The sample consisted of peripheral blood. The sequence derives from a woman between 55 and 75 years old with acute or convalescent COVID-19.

CDR3 protein: CARTGGPDTDTQYF. CDR3 coding DNA: TGTGCCCGGACGGGGGGCCCGGACACAGATACGCAGTATTTT. The chain couples TRBV7-9 to TRBJ2-3; D may be TRBD2 (7 bases). Germline loops: CDR1 SEHNR, CDR2 FQNEAQ (reference sequence). The CDR3 is 14 residues long. V gave up 11 bases and J gave up 2 bases, with 17 bases separating them.